This passage covers 10 T cell receptor beta chains from one sample sequenced in a study of Tregs in tolerant kidney transplant recipients. Some clones are missing from TCRdb's copy, which holds only in-frame ones; the method was immunoSEQ multiplex PCR. Of about 73,000 clones in the sample, 85% to 95% were seen once. This specimen consisted of Tregs from blood, obtained before the transplant. Receptors were obtained from a human donor who received a combined kidney and bone marrow transplant.

In its sample, this clone was seen a few times. J is TRBJ2-2 and V is TRBV25-1; 12 bases line up with TRBD1. The CDR3 runs 18 residues. Germline CDR1 is MGHDK and CDR2 is SYGVNS. V gave up 5 bases and J gave up 6 bases; unmatched junction bases: 13. CDR3 sequence: CASSPLPGQGALAGELFF. DNA for the CDR3: TGTGCCAGCAGTCCCCTACCGGGACAGGGGGCTTTGGCCGGGGAGCTGTTTTTT.

The chain has TRBV18 and TRBJ1-1; D is unresolved. Germline V gene sequence: CDR1 KGHSH, CDR2 LQKENI. The CDR3 is 14 amino acids. V lost 1 base to trimming and J lost 1 base, with 7 bases between them. The CDR3 coding sequence is TGTGCCAGCTCACCACGAAGTACGAACACTGAAGCTTTCTTT. Its translation: CASSPRSTNTEAFF. Supplemented by reference TRBV18 and TRBJ1-1, the full variable domain reads NAGVMQNPRHLVRRRGQEARLRCSPMKGHSHVYWYRQLPEEGLKFMVYLQKENIIDESGMPKERFSAEFPKEGPSILRIQQVVRGDSAAYFCASSPRSTNTEAFFGQGTRLTVV.

The chain has TRBV5-1 and TRBJ2-2; D remains unclear. V shed 0 bases and J shed 3 bases, with 9 bases lying between them. This CDR3 is 15 amino acids long. Germline CDR1 reads SGHRS; CDR2 reads YFSETQ. DNA of the CDR3: TGCGCCAGCAGCTTGGAGGTGGTTTACACCGGGGAGCTGTTTTTT. Translation gives CASSLEVVYTGELFF.

On this clone itself: This sample includes further DNA sequences coding for the same CDR3. The chain joins TRBV9 to TRBJ2-1, with 7 bases that match TRBD2. Germline V gene data show CDR1 as SGDLS and CDR2 as YYNGEE. The CDR3 has 17 residues. J was trimmed by 5 bases and V by 0 bases; bases with no gene match: 11. The CDR3 reads CASSVGVAGLPNNEQFF. The CDR3 DNA reads TGTGCCAGCAGCGTAGGAGTAGCGGGCCTACCTAACAATGAGCAGTTCTTC.

The chain recombines TRBV4-2 with TRBJ2-7; D is possibly TRBD1 (7 bases). The CDR3 loop spans 17 amino acids. Trimming cost V 1 base and J 5 bases, with 21 bases left between them. Germline loops: CDR1 LGHNA, CDR2 YNFKEQ. CDR3 sequence: CASSQVLGGQGGHEQYF. The DNA of the CDR3 is TGTGCCAGCAGCCAAGTCCTCGGAGGGCAGGGGGGCCACGAGCAGTACTTC.

The chain combines TRBV20-1 with TRBJ2-7; D uncertain. This CDR3 is built from 11 residues. In germline, CDR1 is DFQATT, CDR2 SNEGSKA (reference sequence). With 5 bases removed from V and 2 bases from J, the gap between germline ends came to 7 bases. CDR3 nucleotide sequence: TGCAGTGCTGTGAGTCCCTACGAGCAGTACTTC. Translating it yields CSAVSPYEQYF.

The rearrangement joins TRBV28 to TRBJ1-5, with 7 bases that match TRBD1. The germline V gene encodes CDR1 MDHEN and CDR2 SYDVKM. The CDR3 covers 16 residues. V lost 5 bases to trimming and J lost 4 bases; unmatched junction nucleotides: 11. CDR3 sequence reads: CASSGFWGTDNQPQHF. CDR3 coding DNA: TGTGCCAGCAGTGGATTTTGGGGGACAGATAATCAGCCCCAGCATTTT.

The chain is built from TRBV7-3 and TRBJ2-6; D call uncertain. V was cut by 5 bases and J by 0 bases, with 5 bases left in between. This CDR3 is 14 amino acids long. Germline CDR1 and CDR2: SGHTA and FQGTGA. The CDR3 DNA reads as TGTGCCAGCAGCCAGAGCTCTGGGGCCAACGTCCTGACTTTC. Its protein product is CASSQSSGANVLTF.

This clone has a single count. V and J are TRBV2 and TRBJ2-7, with D maybe TRBD1 (5 bases). CDR1 and CDR2 (germline): SNHLY, FYNNEI. The CDR3 runs to 13 residues. V lost 8 bases and J 3 bases, leaving 14 bases between the germline ends. CDR3 loop: CASQQDGSYEQYF. CDR3 nucleotide sequence: TGTGCCAGCCAACAGGATGGAAGCTACGAGCAGTACTTC.

The V gene is TRBV7-3, the J gene TRBJ2-3; D remains ambiguous. Germline assignment: CDR1 SGHTA and CDR2 FQGTGA. CDR3 length: 14 amino acids. Trimming cost V 5 bases and J 2 bases, with 11 bases left between them. The CDR3 loop reads CASSQIGYTDTQYF. CDR3 coding DNA: TGTGCCAGCAGCCAAATAGGTTACACAGATACGCAGTATTTT.